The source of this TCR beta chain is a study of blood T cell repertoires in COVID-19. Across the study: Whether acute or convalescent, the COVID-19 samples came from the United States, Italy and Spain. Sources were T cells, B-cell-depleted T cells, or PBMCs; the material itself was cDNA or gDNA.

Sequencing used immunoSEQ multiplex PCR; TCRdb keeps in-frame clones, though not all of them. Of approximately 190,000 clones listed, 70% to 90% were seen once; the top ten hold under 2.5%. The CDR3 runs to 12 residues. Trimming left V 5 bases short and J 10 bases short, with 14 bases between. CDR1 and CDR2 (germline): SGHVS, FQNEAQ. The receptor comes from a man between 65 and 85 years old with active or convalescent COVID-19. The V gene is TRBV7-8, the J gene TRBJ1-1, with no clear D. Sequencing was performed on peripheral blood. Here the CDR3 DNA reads TGTGCCAGCAGCCCAGAGGGAGGCGGAGCTTTCTTT. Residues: CASSPEGGGAFF.